These 18 T cell receptor beta chains were sequenced from one sample in a study of T cells in Graves' hyperthyroidism and ophthalmopathy. The source material, RNA transcripts, was used to amplify TCR beta CDR3 regions. A first-round RT-PCR of the TCR CDR3 used the HTBI primer set. TCRdb called the multiplex PCR reads again in MiXCR, with one record for every CDR3 protein. The profile shows about 380,000 distinct CDR3 sequences, less than 20% of them singletons. Sequenced sample: blood. The receptor source for this set is a man younger than 35 with Graves' ophthalmopathy.

This clonotype has at least ten counts. The rearrangement links TRBV20-1 to TRBJ2-5; TRBD2 aligns across 8 bases. Germline trimming cut 0 bases from V and 2 bases from J; bases unmatched to any gene: 8. Germline CDR1 and CDR2: DFQATT and SNEGSKA (reference sequence). CDR3 size: 16 residues. The CDR3 DNA follows: TGCAGTGCTAGAGACCCAAGCGGGGGTGATCAAGAGACCCAGTACTTC. Translated, it gives CSARDPSGGDQETQYF.

The chain links TRBV27 to TRBJ1-5, with D tentatively TRBD1 (6 bases). This CDR3 contains 16 residues. Germline V gene lookup returns CDR1 MNHEY and CDR2 SMNVEV (reference sequence). Trimming took off 4 bases at V and 3 bases at J, with 16 bases between the two ends. This CDR3 is CASSSRGDRNNQPQHF. CDR3 coding DNA: TGTGCCAGCAGTTCCAGAGGAGACAGGAACAATCAGCCCCAGCATTTT.

This clonotype was seen more than once but under ten times. At one end, the junction sequence differs from germline, possibly due to a read error. The chain employs TRBV29-1 and TRBJ2-7; a weak D match, TRBD1 (6 bases). Germline lookup yields CDR1 SQVTM and CDR2 ANQGSEA. CDR3 length: 11 amino acids. The CDR3 region has the DNA TGCGGCGTTCGACAGGATTACGAGCAGTACTTC. This codes for CGVRQDYEQYF.

At least ten counts were recorded for this clonotype. This rearrangement joins TRBV6-2 or TRBV6-3 to TRBJ1-1; D ambiguous. CDR1 is MNHEY, CDR2 SVGEGT, per germline. V shed 8 bases and J shed 2 bases, with 9 bases lying between them. The CDR3 is made up of 12 amino acids. In DNA form, the CDR3 reads TGTGCCAGCGGCGGCACAAACACTGAAGCTTTCTTT. This translates into CASGGTNTEAFF.

This clonotype was seen more than once but under ten times. The gene calls are TRBV3-1 and TRBJ1-6; no clear D gene. Germline V gene lookup returns CDR1 LGHDT and CDR2 YNNKEL (reference sequence). V lost 0 bases and J 7 bases, leaving 10 bases between the germline ends. CDR3 length: 15 amino acids. This chain's CDR3 is CASSQDTGRNSPLHF. Here the CDR3 DNA reads TGTGCCAGCAGCCAAGATACTGGGAGAAATTCACCCCTCCACTTT.

This clonotype appeared many times. This chain joins TRBV7-9 and TRBJ2-7, with D possibly being TRBD1 (6 bases). The CDR3 has 14 residues. CDR1 and CDR2 (germline): SEHNR, FQNEAQ (reference sequence). The V and J ends lost 3 bases and 7 bases respectively, with 16 bases between them. The CDR3 bases are TGTGCCAGCAGCTTGGAAGAGGGGGAAGGGGAGCAGTACTTC. Translating gives CASSLEEGEGEQYF.

This clonotype was detected ten times or more. The rearrangement links TRBV3-1 to TRBJ1-2; D may be TRBD1 (6 bases). CDR1 is LGHDT and CDR2 is YNNKEL in the germline V gene (reference sequence). This CDR3 contains 15 residues. V was shortened by 1 base and J by 7 bases, with 16 bases between the two germline ends. The CDR3 loop is CASSQAPRAGAGYTF. CDR3 nucleotide sequence: TGTGCCAGCAGCCAAGCTCCCAGGGCAGGGGCTGGCTACACCTTC. Combining the CDR3 with reference TRBV3-1 and TRBJ1-2 gives the whole variable domain DTAVSQTPKYLVTQMGNDKSIKCEQNLGHDTMYWYKQDSKKFLKIMFSYNNKELIINETVPNRFSPKSPDKAHLNLHINSLELGDSAVYFCASSQAPRAGAGYTFGSGTRLTVV.

In its sample, this clonotype was seen many times. This chain uses TRBV28 with TRBJ1-5; D unclear. Between the trimmed V and J ends, which lost 7 bases and 1 base, there was a span of 14 bases. This CDR3 region has 15 residues. Germline-derived CDR1 and CDR2 are MDHEN and SYDVKM. The CDR3 nucleotides are TGTGCCAGCACCCAAGGCGGTCAGAGCAATCAGCCCCAGCATTTT. As protein: CASTQGGQSNQPQHF. The complete variable domain, with remaining parts taken from reference TRBV28 and TRBJ1-5, reads DVKVTQSSRYLVKRTGEKVFLECVQDMDHENMFWYRQDPGLGLRLIYFSYDVKMKEKGDIPEGYSVSREKKERFSLILESASTNQTSMYLCASTQGGQSNQPQHFGDGTRLSIL.

This clonotype appeared many times. The rearrangement joins TRBV6-1 to TRBJ2-7, with 9 positions matching TRBD1. The CDR3 extends over 15 amino acids. Germline V gene lookup returns CDR1 MNHNS and CDR2 SASEGT. Trimming took 5 bases from V and 3 from J; bases not matched to a gene: 8. The CDR3 bases are TGTGCCAGCAGTCCGGGGGACAGGGACGTCTACGAGCAGTACTTC. Translating gives CASSPGDRDVYEQYF.

The V gene is TRBV6-6, the J gene TRBJ1-3; weak D call: TRBD1 (5 bases). The germline V gene encodes CDR1 MNHNY and CDR2 SVGAGI (reference sequence). The CDR3 is 15 residues long. V dropped 0 bases and J dropped 7 bases, with 13 bases sitting between them. The CDR3 DNA sequence: TGTGCCAGCAGTTACTCGGGGGTTATGCGGAACACCATATATTTT. It codes for CASSYSGVMRNTIYF.

This chain joins TRBV7-6 and TRBJ2-1; D possibly corresponds to TRBD2 (5 bases). Germline values: CDR1 SGHVS, CDR2 FNYEAQ. V lost 4 bases and J 6 bases, leaving 10 bases between the germline ends. This CDR3 contains 13 residues. The CDR3 region is CASSSGVINEQFF. CDR3 DNA: TGTGCCAGCAGCTCCGGGGTGATCAATGAGCAGTTCTTC.

The chain recombines TRBV12-3 or TRBV12-4 with TRBJ2-1; 13 positions match TRBD2. The closer fit of TRBJ2-7 to the DNA end suggests the J call may be wrong. This CDR3 has 15 amino acids. CDR3 in amino acids: CASSLTSGGYNEQYF. CDR3 bases: TGTGCCAGCAGTCTGACTAGCGGGGGGTACAATGAGCAGTACTTC.

The table lists this clonotype with many counts. V is TRBV6-5 and J is TRBJ1-2, with D perhaps TRBD1 (5 bases). Germline lookup yields CDR1 MNHEY and CDR2 SVGAGI. The CDR3 runs 16 residues. Trimming removed 2 bases from V and 0 bases from J, with 13 bases in between. CDR3 DNA: TGTGCCAGCAGTTACCTCGGGGGACGAACTAACTATGGCTACACCTTC. Amino acids: CASSYLGGRTNYGYTF.

About this clonotype itself: A read error is possible here, since a much larger clone lies one base away. V gene TRBV6-5 combines with J gene TRBJ2-7, with D hard to call. From germline, CDR1 is MNHEY and CDR2 SVGAGI. This CDR3 is 13 amino acids long. V was shortened by 4 bases and J by 3 bases, with 10 bases between the two germline ends. The DNA for the CDR3 is TGTGCCAGCAGTTGCGCGGCCAGCTACGAGCAGTACTTC. This codes for CASSCAASYEQYF.

This clonotype has at least ten counts. The V and J genes are TRBV5-1 and TRBJ2-7, with D possibly being TRBD2 (7 bases). The germline CDR1 and CDR2 sequences are SGHRS and YFSETQ. V gave up 4 bases and J gave up 6 bases, with 17 bases separating them. CDR3 length equals 14 residues. The CDR3 sequence is CASSGSGQRGEQYF. The CDR3 DNA reads as TGCGCCAGCAGCGGGTCCGGACAGCGGGGCGAGCAGTACTTC.

The table lists this clonotype with many counts. The gene calls are TRBV6-5 and TRBJ2-3; D may match TRBD1 or TRBD2 (6 bases each). V was clipped by 0 bases and J by 4 bases, with 11 bases between them. Germline V gene data show CDR1 as MNHEY and CDR2 as SVGAGI. The CDR3 spans 15 residues. This chain's CDR3 is CASSYSVGGPDTQYF. CDR3 DNA: TGTGCCAGCAGTTACTCGGTGGGGGGCCCAGATACGCAGTATTTT.

This clonotype was picked up a small number of times. The chain employs TRBV7-3 and TRBJ2-3, with 9 bases identical to TRBD2. The V gene's germline CDR1 is SGHTA and CDR2 FQGTGA. CDR3 size: 15 residues. V was pared by 5 bases and J by 0 bases, with 3 bases of the junction left unmatched. CDR3 DNA: TGTGCCAGCAGCCTTAGCGGGGGTAGCACAGATACGCAGTATTTT. Translating gives CASSLSGGSTDTQYF.

This clonotype showed up just a few times. The chain joins TRBV18 to TRBJ1-4, with D hard to call. Germline CDR1 and CDR2: KGHSH and LQKENI. This CDR3 region has 16 residues. Trimming shortened V by 2 bases and J by 0 bases, and 10 bases separated the two germline ends. This chain's CDR3 is CASSPAAPSTNEKLFF. The CDR3 DNA sequence: TGTGCCAGCTCACCAGCAGCACCATCAACTAATGAAAAACTGTTTTTT. Filled out from reference TRBV18 and TRBJ1-4, the complete variable domain reads NAGVMQNPRHLVRRRGQEARLRCSPMKGHSHVYWYRQLPEEGLKFMVYLQKENIIDESGMPKERFSAEFPKEGPSILRIQQVVRGDSAAYFCASSPAAPSTNEKLFFGSGTQLSVL.